One and the same sample provided the 8 T cell receptor beta chains below, sequenced in a study of beta chain features in type 1 diabetes. Whole-study results and caveats: There was a moderate but significant shortening of TCRB CDR3s in all four CD4+ subsets of Type 1 diabetes patients.

The isolated RNA, all of it, was reverse transcribed, so expressed TCRB transcripts were what got sequenced. Produced via immunoSEQ multiplex PCR; TCRdb's table is partial and in-frame only. Here the sample spans approximately 730,000 clones, roughly 13% being singletons. These TCRs are of unknown antigen specificity. Sequenced: naive CD4+ T cells from blood. These receptor sequences come from a man between 18 and 29 years old with type 1 diabetes.

The chain employs TRBV27 and TRBJ1-2; 7 nucleotides agree with TRBD1. The CDR3 is 16 residues long. After removal of 6 bases from V and 5 bases from J, the junction contained 15 bases not matched to a gene. Looked up from germline, CDR1 is MNHEY and CDR2 is SMNVEV (reference sequence). CDR3 DNA: TGTGCCAGCAGCTCCTCCTTCGGCAGGGGGTTTTATGGCTACACCTTC. Encoded protein: CASSSSFGRGFYGYTF.

This clone was observed a few times. The chain recombines TRBV2 with TRBJ1-2; tentative D call: TRBD1 (6 bases). Trimming cost V 4 bases and J 5 bases, with 11 bases left between them. CDR1 and CDR2 from the germline V gene are SNHLY and FYNNEI. The CDR3 totals 13 residues. CDR3 coding DNA: TGTGCCAGCAGTGGGACAGACCAATATGGCTACACCTTC. Protein sequence: CASSGTDQYGYTF.

This rearrangement joins TRBV10-3 to TRBJ2-3; D not certain. The CDR3 has 15 residues. Deletions cut 0 bases from V and 3 bases from J, with 10 bases between. CDR1 is ENHRY, CDR2 SYGVKD, per germline. The CDR3 nucleotides read TGTGCCATCAGTGAGTCTAGGGTCGGGACAGATACGCAGTATTTT. Translation gives CAISESRVGTDTQYF.

This clone came up a few times. J is TRBJ2-3 and V is TRBV9; D is ambiguous. The CDR3 has 16 amino acids. From germline, CDR1 is SGDLS and CDR2 YYNGEE. Deletions cut 0 bases from V and 2 bases from J, with 13 bases between. CDR3: CASSVDQLRNTDTQYF. The CDR3 bases are TGTGCCAGCAGCGTAGATCAATTGAGAAACACAGATACGCAGTATTTT.

The chain carries TRBV30 and TRBJ1-2; no reliable D call. CDR3 length equals 14 residues. Germline V gene sequence: CDR1 GTSNPN, CDR2 SVGIG (reference sequence). Trimming cost V 0 bases and J 4 bases, with 12 bases left between them. CDR3 DNA: TGTGCCTGGAGTGTACGTCCGGATCTCTATGGCTACACCTTC. Its translation is CAWSVRPDLYGYTF.

This chain links TRBV6-6 with TRBJ1-6; D gene ambiguous. The CDR3 totals 14 residues. Per the germline V gene, CDR1 is MNHNY and CDR2 is SVGAGI (reference sequence). Trimming took off 2 bases at V and 13 bases at J, with 15 bases between the two ends. The CDR3 loop is CASSYEGSLRPLHF. The CDR3 bases are TGTGCCAGCAGTTACGAAGGTTCCCTCCGTCCCCTCCACTTT.

This clone came up many times. This rearrangement joins TRBV14 to TRBJ2-1; D gene unclear. Trimming cost V 5 bases and J 3 bases, with 2 bases left between them. Germline V gives CDR1 SGHDN, CDR2 FVKESK. This CDR3 is built from 11 residues. The CDR3 region is CASSYYNEQFF. CDR3 bases: TGTGCCAGCAGCTACTACAATGAGCAGTTCTTC.

This chain connects TRBV5-8 to TRBJ2-1; TRBD2 matches 8 bases. CDR1 and CDR2 from the germline V gene are SGHTS and YDEGEE. Losses at the gene ends were 8 bases for V and 4 bases for J; bases not matched to a gene: 5. There are 13 residues in the CDR3. The CDR3 sequence: CARGLAGYNEQFF. DNA of the CDR3: TGTGCCAGAGGACTAGCAGGGTACAATGAGCAGTTCTTC.